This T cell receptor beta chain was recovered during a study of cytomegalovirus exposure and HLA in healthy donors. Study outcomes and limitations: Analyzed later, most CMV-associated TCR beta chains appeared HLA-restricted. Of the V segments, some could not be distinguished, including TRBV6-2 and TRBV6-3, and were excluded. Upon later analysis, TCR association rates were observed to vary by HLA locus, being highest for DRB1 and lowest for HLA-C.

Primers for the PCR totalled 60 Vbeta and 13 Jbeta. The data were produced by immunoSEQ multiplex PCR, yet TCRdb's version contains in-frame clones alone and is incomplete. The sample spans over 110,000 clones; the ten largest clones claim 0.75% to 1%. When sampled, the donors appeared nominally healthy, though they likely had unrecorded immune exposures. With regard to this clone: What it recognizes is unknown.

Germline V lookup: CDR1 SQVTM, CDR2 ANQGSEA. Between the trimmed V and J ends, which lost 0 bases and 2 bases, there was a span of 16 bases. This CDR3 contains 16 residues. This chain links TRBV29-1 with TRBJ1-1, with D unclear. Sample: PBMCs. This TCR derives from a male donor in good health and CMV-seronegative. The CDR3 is CSVEDPLGRRNTEAFF. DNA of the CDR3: TGCAGCGTTGAAGATCCCCTTGGCAGAAGAAACACTGAAGCTTTCTTT.